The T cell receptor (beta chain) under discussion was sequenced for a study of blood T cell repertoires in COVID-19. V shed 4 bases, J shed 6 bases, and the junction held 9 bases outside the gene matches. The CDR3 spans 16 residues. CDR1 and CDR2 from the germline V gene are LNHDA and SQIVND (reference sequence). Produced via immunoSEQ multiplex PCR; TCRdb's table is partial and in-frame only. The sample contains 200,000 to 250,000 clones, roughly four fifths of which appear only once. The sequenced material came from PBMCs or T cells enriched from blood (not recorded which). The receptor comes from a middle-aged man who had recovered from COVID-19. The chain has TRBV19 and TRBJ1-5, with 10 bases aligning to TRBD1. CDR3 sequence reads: CASSSTDRGHRQPQHF. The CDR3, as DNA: TGTGCCAGTAGTAGTACAGACAGGGGGCACCGTCAGCCCCAGCATTTT.